This T cell receptor (beta chain) was identified during a study of tumor T cells in aggressive B-cell lymphoma. Unmatched junction bases numbered 1, after V lost 5 bases and J lost 14 bases. Germline loops: CDR1 DFQATT, CDR2 SNEGSKA (reference sequence). CDR3 length equals 11 residues. Generated by immunoSEQ multiplex PCR, the TCRdb table keeps only in-frame clones and is missing some. In the table there are over 7,000 clones, more than 75% of which are singletons. The rearrangement joins TRBV20-1 to TRBJ1-6; 12 bases are shared with TRBD1. Sequenced: tumor tissue. This TCR derives from an adult with diffuse large B cell lymphoma. CDR3 in amino acids: CSAGTGGTLHF. CDR3 in DNA: TGCAGTGCTGGGACAGGGGGCACCCTCCACTTT.